A selection of T cell receptor beta chains follows, all from one sample in a study of T cell responses to AZD1222 COVID-19 vaccine. Libraries were prepared by immunoSEQ multiplex PCR; TCRdb keeps only in-frame clonotypes and omits some of them. The sample consists of roughly 270,000 clones, 94% of them appearing once. Sample: peripheral blood, taken 28 days after the second AZD1222 dose. Source of these receptors: an adult who received the AZD1222 COVID-19 vaccine. Each CDR3 is given without its conserved first and last residue. The order of the fields is V gene, CDR3 protein.

V: TRBV7-2
CDR3: ASSLQMNQPQH

V: TRBV2
CDR3: ASAGSANEKLF

V: TRBV5-1
CDR3: ASSQGTGPDTQY

V: TRBV6-2/TRBV6-3
CDR3: ASSRLGGTPPYEQY

V: TRBV3-1/TRBV3-2
CDR3: ASSQAQGRQPQH

V: TRBV28
CDR3: ASSLEQGPEKLF

V: TRBV2
CDR3: AGYGLAGSNEQF

V: TRBV15
CDR3: ATSRGRVEDQPQH

V: TRBV28
CDR3: ASSLGQRTEAF

V: TRBV7-9
CDR3: ASSLGGQGTLH

V: TRBV6-5
CDR3: ASTRGGINYGYT

V: TRBV29-1
CDR3: SVEGGTNTEAF

V: TRBV3-1/TRBV3-2
CDR3: ASSQDWDSSYGYT

V: TRBV4-2
CDR3: ASSQVGSINEQF

V: TRBV6-5
CDR3: ATRTVLGDTQY

V: TRBV28
CDR3: ASRRDSEIAEAF

V: TRBV6-5
CDR3: ASSSDGFYGYT

V: TRBV7-9
CDR3: ASSLAVGLEAF

V: TRBV28
CDR3: ASSSEWGEAF

V: TRBV5-1
CDR3: ASGTGRTSGNTIY

V: TRBV28
CDR3: ASSSTGMRQPQH

V: TRBV4-1
CDR3: ASSHDRGQGGNEQF

V: TRBV15
CDR3: ATSSRGGTLNTGELF

V: TRBV12-2
CDR3: ASRSGTGLKAF

V: TRBV7-2
CDR3: ASSSGGRETQY

V: TRBV6-5
CDR3: ASSYSRTGGFYEQY

V: TRBV2
CDR3: ASSEGRWVEKLF

V: TRBV9
CDR3: ASSALTGTKNTEAF

V: TRBV11-3
CDR3: ASSFGGGAAEAF

V: TRBV6-5
CDR3: ASSYQGVNTEAF

V: TRBV28
CDR3: ASRSGGAQPQH

V: TRBV7-6
CDR3: ASSLVHLAGRASHEQY

V: TRBV9
CDR3: ASSVALGETQY

V: TRBV19
CDR3: ASSPGRSTDTQY

V: TRBV28
CDR3: ASSLIGQGVHEQY

V: TRBV28
CDR3: ASRRGGTNEKLF

V: TRBV6-2/TRBV6-3
CDR3: ASSSGTLSREQY

V: TRBV5-1
CDR3: ASSPSSHSGDTQY

V: TRBV20-1
CDR3: SASWGPGYT

V: TRBV28
CDR3: ASSLSGGTEAF

V: TRBV20-1
CDR3: SPFWGETQY

V: TRBV30
CDR3: AWARGRAGYNEQF

V: TRBV24-1
CDR3: ATWDGYTEAF

V: TRBV24-1
CDR3: ATSDFTASSYNEQF

V: TRBV5-5
CDR3: ASSFTGSISGASYNEQF

V: TRBV2
CDR3: ASRATRLGGDTQY

V: TRBV2
CDR3: ASKGGSSGTDTQY

V: TRBV18
CDR3: ASSPQGLGNTEAF

V: TRBV5-1
CDR3: ASSLVQGGDTQY

V: TRBV29-1
CDR3: SVEDGTRGNTIY

V: TRBV2
CDR3: ASSPRTVTYGYT

V: TRBV24-1
CDR3: ATSDFGGGYT

V: TRBV19
CDR3: ASSTSGSTSGNTIY

V: TRBV2
CDR3: ASRGEYGYT

V: TRBV28
CDR3: ASSLPGQGSSGTSDGELF

V: TRBV2
CDR3: ASSEDPNSYEQY

V: TRBV5-1
CDR3: ASSASGESTDTQY